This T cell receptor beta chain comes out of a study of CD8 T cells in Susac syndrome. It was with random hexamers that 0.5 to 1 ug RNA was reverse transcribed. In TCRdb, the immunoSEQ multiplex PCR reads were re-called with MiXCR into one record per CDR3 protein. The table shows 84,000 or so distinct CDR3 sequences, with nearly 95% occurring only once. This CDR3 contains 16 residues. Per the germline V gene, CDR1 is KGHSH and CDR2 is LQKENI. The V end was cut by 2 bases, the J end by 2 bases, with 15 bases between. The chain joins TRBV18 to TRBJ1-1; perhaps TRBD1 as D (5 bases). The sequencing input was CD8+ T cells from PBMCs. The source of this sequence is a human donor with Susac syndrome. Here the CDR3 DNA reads TGTGCCAGCTCACCAGGGGGAGGGACGGTAAACACTGAAGCTTTCTTT. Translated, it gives CASSPGGGTVNTEAFF.